Listed below are T cell receptor beta chains from one sample, sequenced in a study of memory CD4+ T cells and cytomegalovirus serostatus. Sequencing used immunoSEQ multiplex PCR; TCRdb keeps in-frame clones, though not all of them. The sample shows about 27,000 clones, around 76% of them seen only once. Material: memory CD4+ T cells from blood. These receptor sequences come from an adult in good health and CMV-seronegative. CDR3s include the opening cysteine and the closing phenylalanine or tryptophan. The D gene is left open where the match is weak. Only some rows state a clone size, as once, few, many or a class for expanded clones.

>TRBJ1-5|few|NA|TRBV2
CASSVGMTANQPQHF
TGTGCCAGCAGTGTTGGGATGACGGCGAATCAGCCCCAGCATTTT
>TRBJ2-7|NA|NA|TRBV21-1
CASSKVSRTIYEQYF
TGTGCCAGCAGCAAAGTGTCCAGGACGATCTACGAGCAGTACTTC
>TRBJ2-2|NA|NA|TRBV11-3
CASSSLTGELFF
TGTGCCAGCAGCTCTTTAACCGGGGAGCTGTTTTTT
>TRBJ1-4|few|NA|TRBV9
CASSTTATNEKLFF
TGTGCCAGCAGTACTACTGCAACTAATGAAAAACTGTTTTTT
>TRBJ1-4|once|NA|TRBV2
CASKGDILNEKLFF
TGTGCCAGCAAGGGGGACATTCTTAATGAAAAACTGTTTTTT
>TRBJ1-1|NA|NA|TRBV5-1
CASTGPVGTEAFF
TGCGCCAGCACGGGGCCTGTGGGTACTGAAGCTTTCTTT
>TRBJ2-6|once|NA|TRBV19
CASSATGNSGANVLTF
TGTGCCAGTAGTGCTACAGGGAACTCTGGGGCCAACGTCCTGACTTTC
>TRBJ1-2|few|TRBD1|TRBV7-9
CASSLAGRGFGGYTF
TGTGCCAGCAGCTTAGCGGGCAGGGGGTTTGGTGGCTACACCTTC
>TRBJ2-3|NA|TRBD1|TRBV18
CASSRDRSTDTQYF
TGTGCCAGCTCACGGGACAGAAGCACAGATACGCAGTATTTT
>TRBJ2-5|NA|TRBD1|TRBV30
CAWTSPLGDSQETQYF
TGTGCCTGGACCTCGCCCCTCGGGGACAGTCAGGAGACCCAGTACTTC
>TRBJ2-5|NA|TRBD2|TRBV5-3
CARSRSSGRARETQYF
TGTGCCAGAAGCCGATCAAGCGGGAGGGCCAGAGAGACCCAGTACTTC
>TRBJ1-4|few|NA|TRBV9
CASSKGRATNEKLFF
TGTGCCAGCAGCAAGGGACGAGCAACTAATGAAAAACTGTTTTTT
>TRBJ1-2|NA|NA|TRBV6-6
CASSYSGQKANYGYTF
TGTGCCAGCAGTTACTCCGGACAAAAAGCTAACTATGGCTACACCTTC
>TRBJ2-7|NA|TRBD2|TRBV7-9
CASSSWTSGSSYEQYF
TGTGCCAGCAGCTCATGGACTAGCGGGAGCTCCTACGAGCAGTACTTC
>TRBJ1-1|NA|NA|TRBV21-1
CASSTRRGDSTEAFF
TGTGCCAGCAGCACCCGGCGGGGGGATAGCACTGAAGCTTTCTTT
>TRBJ2-7|few|NA|TRBV5-4
CASSSGTTYEQYF
TGTGCCAGCAGTTCGGGGACCACCTACGAGCAGTACTTC
>TRBJ2-3|NA|NA|TRBV7-2
CASSFIRASSTDTQYF
TGTGCCAGCAGCTTTATTCGGGCTTCTAGCACAGATACGCAGTATTTT
>TRBJ2-7|NA|TRBD1|TRBV5-4
CASSFRDRRFYEQYF
TGTGCCAGCAGCTTCCGGGACAGGCGATTTTACGAGCAGTACTTC
>TRBJ1-2|NA|TRBD1|TRBV27
CASSQQGGANYGYTF
TGTGCCAGCAGCCAACAGGGGGGGGCTAACTATGGCTACACCTTC
>TRBJ1-1|NA|TRBD1|TRBV18
CASSATGVPPSNTEAFF
TGTGCCAGCTCAGCGACAGGGGTCCCTCCCTCGAACACTGAAGCTTTCTTT
>TRBJ2-3|NA|NA|TRBV10-3
CAIAGRSASTDTQYF
TGTGCCATCGCAGGGCGAAGTGCTAGCACAGATACGCAGTATTTT
>TRBJ1-1|few|NA|TRBV5-6
CASSPAMNTEAFF
TGTGCCAGCAGCCCAGCGATGAACACTGAAGCTTTCTTT
>TRBJ1-2|medium-sized|TRBD1|TRBV10-3
CAISDQGTGGYGYTF
TGTGCCATCAGTGACCAGGGGACAGGTGGCTATGGCTACACCTTC
>TRBJ2-5|NA|NA|TRBV5-1
CASSLDYRPQETQYF
TGCGCCAGCAGCTTGGACTACCGACCTCAAGAGACCCAGTACTTC
>TRBJ2-7|NA|NA|TRBV10-3
CAIKADSYEQYF
TGTGCCATCAAAGCGGACTCCTACGAGCAGTACTTC
>TRBJ1-6|NA|NA|TRBV5-1
CASSLAQDGSPLHF
TGCGCCAGCAGCTTGGCCCAGGACGGTTCACCCCTCCACTTT
>TRBJ1-1|NA|NA|TRBV6-5
CASSYSGIKRGEAFF
TGTGCCAGCAGTTACTCGGGGATTAAAAGGGGTGAAGCTTTCTTT
>TRBJ2-7|NA|TRBD2|TRBV4-3
CASSQESGRYYEQYF
TGCGCCAGCAGCCAAGAAAGCGGGAGGTACTACGAGCAGTACTTC
>TRBJ2-7|NA|NA|TRBV11-2
CASSRGPGYEQYF
TGTGCCAGCAGCAGGGGACCAGGCTACGAGCAGTACTTC
>TRBJ1-1|few|NA|TRBV30
CACRIGGAMNTEAFF
TGTGCCTGCCGTATCGGGGGCGCCATGAACACTGAAGCTTTCTTT
>TRBJ1-5|NA|NA|TRBV19
CASAREADQPQHF
TGTGCCAGTGCCAGGGAGGCGGATCAGCCCCAGCATTTT
>TRBJ1-3|NA|NA|TRBV28
CASSVEVQAGGNTIYF
TGTGCCAGCAGCGTAGAGGTCCAGGCCGGAGGAAACACCATATATTTT
>TRBJ2-5|NA|TRBD1|TRBV5-1
CASSVRDSQETQYF
TGCGCCAGCAGCGTCCGGGACAGTCAAGAGACCCAGTACTTC
>TRBJ2-4|NA|NA|TRBV4-3
CASSQDQDAKNIQYF
TGCGCCAGCAGCCAAGATCAAGACGCCAAAAACATTCAGTACTTC
>TRBJ2-6|once|TRBD1|TRBV9
CASSPGQDSGANVLTF
TGTGCCAGCAGCCCAGGACAGGACTCTGGGGCCAACGTCCTGACTTTC
>TRBJ2-1|NA|NA|TRBV6-5
CASHRGAHYNEQFF
TGTGCCAGCCATCGGGGGGCGCATTACAATGAGCAGTTCTTC
>TRBJ2-6|few|NA|TRBV7-9
CASSLGGTGANVLTF
TGTGCCAGCAGCTTAGGAGGAACTGGGGCCAACGTCCTGACTTTC
>TRBJ2-7|NA|TRBD1|TRBV6-5
CASSYETGGVVF
TGTGCCAGCAGTTACGAGACAGGGGGGGTCGTCTTC
>TRBJ2-3|few|TRBD2|TRBV4-3
CASSQAGLAGGTQYF
TGCGCCAGCAGCCAAGCCGGACTAGCGGGGGGGACCCAGTATTTT
>TRBJ2-7|once|NA|TRBV4-1
CASSQELGTGYEQYF
TGCGCCAGCAGCCAAGAGCTGGGCACGGGCTACGAGCAGTACTTC